A single sample is the source of the 13 T cell receptor beta chains below, sequenced in a study of cytomegalovirus exposure and HLA in healthy donors. With 60 Vbeta and 13 Jbeta primers, the PCR was carried out. TCRdb keeps only in-frame clones here, not all; method: immunoSEQ multiplex PCR. The table records fewer than 150,000 clones, 77% of them present only once. The sequenced sample was PBMCs. The receptors shown here come from a human donor in good health.

This chain links TRBV5-5 with TRBJ2-3; TRBD2 agrees at 13 bases. The trim removed 1 base at V and 6 bases at J, leaving 14 bases unmatched. Per the germline V gene, CDR1 is SGHKS and CDR2 is YYEKEE (reference sequence). CDR3 length: 19 residues. CDR3: CASSLRGLAGIMLADTQYF. The CDR3 coding sequence is TGTGCCAGCAGCTTGAGGGGACTAGCGGGAATCATGCTCGCGGATACGCAGTATTTT.

The CDR3 loop reads CAISETGAYEQYF. The CDR3 DNA reads TGTGCCATCAGTGAGACAGGAGCCTACGAGCAGTACTTC. This chain connects TRBV10-3 to TRBJ2-7; D is perhaps TRBD1 (5 bases). V was clipped by 2 bases and J by 2 bases, with 7 bases between them. The CDR3 has 13 residues. Germline-derived CDR1 and CDR2 are ENHRY and SYGVKD.

V usage is TRBV18 and J usage is TRBJ1-1; D may be TRBD1 (5 bases). V was pared by 6 bases and J by 3 bases, with 17 bases between. CDR3 size: 15 residues. Germline assignment: CDR1 KGHSH and CDR2 LQKENI. CDR3 sequence reads: CASSLRTGDYTEAFF. The CDR3 DNA sequence: TGTGCCAGCTCTCTCAGGACGGGGGACTACACTGAAGCTTTCTTT.

The rearrangement uses TRBV6-5 and TRBJ1-1, with D possibly matching TRBD1 (5 bases). The CDR3 has 14 amino acids. V gave up 6 bases and J gave up 0 bases, with 11 bases separating them. Germline V gene sequence: CDR1 MNHEY, CDR2 SVGAGI. The CDR3 DNA reads TGTGCCAGCAGGCGGACACCGATGAACACTGAAGCTTTCTTT. It specifies CASRRTPMNTEAFF.

V usage is TRBV29-1 and J usage is TRBJ1-1, with D hard to call. V was cut by 6 bases and J by 4 bases, with 12 bases left in between. The CDR3 length is 12 residues. Looked up from germline, CDR1 is SQVTM and CDR2 is ANQGSEA. Written as DNA, the CDR3 is TGCAGCGTAGACCGGGGAAGCACTGAAGCTTTCTTT. It yields the protein CSVDRGSTEAFF.

The chain recombines TRBV23-1 with TRBJ2-3; 8 bases match TRBD2. Being an ORF, TRBV23-1 has a function that is uncertain. After removal of 4 bases from V and 6 bases from J, the junction contained 15 bases not matched to a gene. The CDR3 totals 17 residues. CDR3 nucleotides: TGCGCCAGCAGTCCGCGCCCGGCGGGAGGCCGCGTGGATACGCAGTATTTT. It encodes CASSPRPAGGRVDTQYF.

This chain links TRBV15 with TRBJ1-6, with TRBD1 as a possible D gene (5 bases). From germline, CDR1 is LNHNV and CDR2 YYDKDF (reference sequence). V was trimmed by 0 bases and J by 9 bases, leaving 12 bases between them. The CDR3 spans 15 residues. Here the CDR3 reads CATSRDKGLGSPLHF. CDR3 DNA sequence: TGTGCCACCAGCAGAGATAAGGGACTCGGTTCACCCCTCCACTTT.

V gene TRBV7-9 combines with J gene TRBJ2-1; 12 nucleotides align to TRBD2. Losses at the gene ends were 5 bases for V and 4 bases for J; bases not matched to a gene: 6. This CDR3 has 16 residues. Germline CDR1 and CDR2: SEHNR and FQNEAQ (reference sequence). The CDR3 loop is CASSQGLAGLYNEQFF. The CDR3 region has the DNA TGTGCCAGCAGCCAAGGACTAGCGGGACTTTACAATGAGCAGTTCTTC.

The rearrangement joins TRBV28 to TRBJ2-7, with 10 bases that match TRBD2. V shed 10 bases and J 4 bases; nucleotides not matched to a gene: 10. Germline assignment: CDR1 MDHEN and CDR2 SYDVKM. This CDR3 has 14 residues. CDR3 DNA sequence: TGTGCCACCCTAGGGGCTAGCGGGAGTTACGAGCAGTACTTC. Translated: CATLGASGSYEQYF.

This chain joins TRBV6-6 and TRBJ2-7, with TRBD2 matching 8 bases. The V gene's germline CDR1 is MNHNY and CDR2 SVGAGI (reference sequence). V was pared by 0 bases and J by 0 bases, with 1 base of the junction left unmatched. The CDR3 contains 15 residues. The CDR3 DNA reads TGTGCCAGCAGTTACTCGAGCGGGAGCTCCTACGAGCAGTACTTC. Residues: CASSYSSGSSYEQYF.

This chain uses TRBV5-1 with TRBJ2-2, with 12 bases lining up with TRBD2. Looked up from germline, CDR1 is SGHRS and CDR2 is YFSETQ. The V and J ends lost 4 bases and 1 base, in that order; junction bases with no gene match: 2. The CDR3 contains 16 residues. DNA of the CDR3: TGCGCCAGCAGCCCGGGACTAGCGGGGAACACCGGGGAGCTGTTTTTT. Its protein product is CASSPGLAGNTGELFF.

V and J are TRBV5-1 and TRBJ2-1; TRBD2 might be the D (5 bases). V shed 0 bases and J shed 5 bases, with 12 bases lying between them. The CDR3 contains 15 residues. Per the germline V gene, CDR1 is SGHRS and CDR2 is YFSETQ. The CDR3 loop is CASSLGARADNEQFF. The CDR3 bases are TGCGCCAGCAGCTTGGGTGCGCGGGCCGACAATGAGCAGTTCTTC.

V usage is TRBV6-6 and J usage is TRBJ2-7; D possibly corresponds to TRBD2 (6 bases). Germline CDR1 reads MNHNY; CDR2 reads SVGAGI (reference sequence). This CDR3 has 14 residues. The germline V and J ends were trimmed by 2 bases and 2 bases, with 10 bases remaining between them. DNA of the CDR3: TGTGCCAGCAGTTACCCCGGGACTCCCTACGAGCAGTACTTC. Residues: CASSYPGTPYEQYF.